This T cell receptor (beta chain) appears in the sequencing data of a study of human T cells and chemical hapten exposure. V was trimmed by 4 bases and J by 3 bases, leaving 15 bases between them. CDR3 length equals 15 residues. In germline, CDR1 is SSHAT, CDR2 FNYEAQ (reference sequence). One entry per CDR3 protein results from TCRdb running MiXCR on the RACE reads. The sample records roughly 50,000 distinct CDR3 sequences, more than 9.5% being singletons. The time point denotes: patch test 3, about 24 weeks after DPC sensitization. The treatment denotes: therapeutic diphenylcyclopropenone sensitization with weekly scalp DPC. The template was total RNA from unfractionated whole blood. This clonotype was observed many times.

Sample: whole blood, taken in connection with sensitization to the hapten diphenylcyclopropenone (DPC). The rearrangement links TRBV7-7 to TRBJ2-5, with D perhaps matching TRBD2 (6 bases). This sequence originates from a woman aged 40 to 49 with alopecia areata. Some clones in this sample may be carry-over from other donors' samples. The CDR3: CASSSWGAGKETQYF. The DNA for the CDR3 is TGTGCCAGCAGCTCCTGGGGAGCGGGTAAAGAGACCCAGTACTTC. Full variable domain (remainder filled in from reference TRBV7-7 and TRBJ2-5): GAGVSQSPRYKVTKRGQDVTLRCDPISSHATLYWYQQALGQGPEFLTYFNYEAQPDKSGLPSDRFSAERPEGSISTLTIQRTEQRDSAMYRCASSSWGAGKETQYFGPGTRLLVL.